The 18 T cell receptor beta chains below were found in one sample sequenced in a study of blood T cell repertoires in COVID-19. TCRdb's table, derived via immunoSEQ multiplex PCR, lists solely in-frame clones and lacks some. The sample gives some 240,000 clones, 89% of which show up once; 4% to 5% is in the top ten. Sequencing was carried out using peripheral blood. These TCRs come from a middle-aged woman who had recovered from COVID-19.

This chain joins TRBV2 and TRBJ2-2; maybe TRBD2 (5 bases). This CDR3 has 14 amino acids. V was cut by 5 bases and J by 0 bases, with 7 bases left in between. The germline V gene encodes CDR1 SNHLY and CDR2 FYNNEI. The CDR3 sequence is CASSRTSNTGELFF. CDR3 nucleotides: TGTGCCAGCAGTAGGACTTCGAACACCGGGGAGCTGTTTTTT.

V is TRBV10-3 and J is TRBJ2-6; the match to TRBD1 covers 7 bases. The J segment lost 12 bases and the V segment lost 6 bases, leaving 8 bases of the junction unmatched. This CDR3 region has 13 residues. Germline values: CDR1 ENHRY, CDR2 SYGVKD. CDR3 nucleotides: TGTGCCATCAGGAGGGACAGCGGCAGCGTCCTGACTTTC. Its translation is CAIRRDSGSVLTF.

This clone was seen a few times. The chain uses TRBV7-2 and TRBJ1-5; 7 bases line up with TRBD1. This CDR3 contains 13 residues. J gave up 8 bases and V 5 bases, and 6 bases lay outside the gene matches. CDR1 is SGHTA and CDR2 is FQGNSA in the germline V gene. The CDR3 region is CASSADRVKPQHF. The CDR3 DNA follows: TGTGCCAGCAGCGCCGACAGGGTTAAGCCCCAGCATTTT.

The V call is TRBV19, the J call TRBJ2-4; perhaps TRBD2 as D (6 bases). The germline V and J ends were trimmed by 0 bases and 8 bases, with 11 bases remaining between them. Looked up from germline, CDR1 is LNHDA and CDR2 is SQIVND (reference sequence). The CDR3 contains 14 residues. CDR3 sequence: CASSIDGWGDIQYF. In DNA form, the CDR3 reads TGTGCCAGTAGTATAGATGGGTGGGGGGACATTCAGTACTTC.

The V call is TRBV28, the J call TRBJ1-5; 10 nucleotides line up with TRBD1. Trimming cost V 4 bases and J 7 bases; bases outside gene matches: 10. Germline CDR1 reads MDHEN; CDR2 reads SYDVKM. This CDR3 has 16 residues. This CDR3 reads CASSSTGTGVNQPQHF. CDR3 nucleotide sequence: TGTGCCAGCAGTTCGACCGGGACAGGGGTTAACCAGCCCCAGCATTTT.

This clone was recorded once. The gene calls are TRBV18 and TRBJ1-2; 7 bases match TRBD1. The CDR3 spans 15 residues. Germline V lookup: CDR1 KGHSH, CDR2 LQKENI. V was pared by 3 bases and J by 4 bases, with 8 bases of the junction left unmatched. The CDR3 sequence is CASSPESTGAYGYTF. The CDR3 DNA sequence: TGTGCCAGCTCACCCGAAAGTACAGGGGCCTATGGCTACACCTTC.

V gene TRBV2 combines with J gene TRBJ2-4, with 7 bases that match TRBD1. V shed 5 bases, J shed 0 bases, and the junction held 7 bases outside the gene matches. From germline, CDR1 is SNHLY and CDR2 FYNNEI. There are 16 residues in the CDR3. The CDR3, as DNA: TGTGCCAGCAGTCGCCGACAGGGAATAGCCAAAAACATTCAGTACTTC. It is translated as CASSRRQGIAKNIQYF. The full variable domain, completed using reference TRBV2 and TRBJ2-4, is EPEVTQTPSHQVTQMGQEVILRCVPISNHLYFYWYRQILGQKVEFLVSFYNNEISEKSEIFDDQFSVERPDGSNFTLKIRSTKLEDSAMYFCASSRRQGIAKNIQYFGAGTRLSVL.

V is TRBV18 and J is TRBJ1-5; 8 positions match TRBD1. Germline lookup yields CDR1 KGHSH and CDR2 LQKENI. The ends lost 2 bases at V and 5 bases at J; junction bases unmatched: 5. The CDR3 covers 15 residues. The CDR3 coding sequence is TGTGCCAGCTCACCAGGGACAGGCGGGTATCAGCCCCAGCATTTT. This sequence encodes CASSPGTGGYQPQHF. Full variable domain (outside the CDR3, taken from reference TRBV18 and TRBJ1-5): NAGVMQNPRHLVRRRGQEARLRCSPMKGHSHVYWYRQLPEEGLKFMVYLQKENIIDESGMPKERFSAEFPKEGPSILRIQQVVRGDSAAYFCASSPGTGGYQPQHFGDGTRLSIL.

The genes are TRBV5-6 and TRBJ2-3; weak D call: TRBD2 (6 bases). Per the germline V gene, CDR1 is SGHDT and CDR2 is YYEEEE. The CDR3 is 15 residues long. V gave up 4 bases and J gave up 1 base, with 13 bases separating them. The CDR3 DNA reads TGTGCCAGCAGCGGACCGGGACTCGGCACAGATACGCAGTATTTT. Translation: CASSGPGLGTDTQYF.

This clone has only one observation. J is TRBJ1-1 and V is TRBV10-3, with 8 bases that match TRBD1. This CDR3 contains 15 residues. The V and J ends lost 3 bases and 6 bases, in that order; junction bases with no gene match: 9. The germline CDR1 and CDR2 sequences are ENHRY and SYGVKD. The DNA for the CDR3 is TGTGCCATCAGTGATGGACAGGGTCAATTTCCTGAAGCTTTCTTT. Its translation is CAISDGQGQFPEAFF.

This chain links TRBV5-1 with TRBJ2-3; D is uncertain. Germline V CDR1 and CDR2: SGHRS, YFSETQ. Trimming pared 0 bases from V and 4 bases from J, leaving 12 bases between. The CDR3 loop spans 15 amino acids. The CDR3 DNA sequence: TGCGCCAGCAGCTTGGCGGCAGCGAGCCCAGATACGCAGTATTTT. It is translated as CASSLAAASPDTQYF.

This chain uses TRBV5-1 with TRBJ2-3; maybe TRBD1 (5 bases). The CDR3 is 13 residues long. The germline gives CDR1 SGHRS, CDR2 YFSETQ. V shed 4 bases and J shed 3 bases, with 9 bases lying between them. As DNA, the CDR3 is TGCGCCAGCAGCCCCCAGGGAACAGATACGCAGTATTTT. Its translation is CASSPQGTDTQYF.

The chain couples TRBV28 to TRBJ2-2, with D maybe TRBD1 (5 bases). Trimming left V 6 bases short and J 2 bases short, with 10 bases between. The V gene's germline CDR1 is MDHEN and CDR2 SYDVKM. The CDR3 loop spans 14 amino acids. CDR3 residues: CASRPDSNTGELFF. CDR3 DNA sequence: TGTGCCAGCAGACCCGACAGTAACACCGGGGAGCTGTTTTTT.

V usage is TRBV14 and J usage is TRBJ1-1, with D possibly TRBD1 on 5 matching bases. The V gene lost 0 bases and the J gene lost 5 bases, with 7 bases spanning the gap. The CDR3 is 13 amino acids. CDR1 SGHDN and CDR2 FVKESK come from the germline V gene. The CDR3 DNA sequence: TGTGCCAGCAGCCAAGATCGGGGGACTGAAGCTTTCTTT. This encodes CASSQDRGTEAFF.

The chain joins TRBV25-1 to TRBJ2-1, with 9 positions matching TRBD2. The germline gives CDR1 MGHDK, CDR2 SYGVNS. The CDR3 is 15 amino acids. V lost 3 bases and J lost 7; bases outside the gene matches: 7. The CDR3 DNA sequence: TGTGCCAGCAGTGACAGAGCGGGAGGATGGAATGAGCAGTTCTTC. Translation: CASSDRAGGWNEQFF. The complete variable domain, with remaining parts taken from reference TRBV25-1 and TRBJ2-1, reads EADIYQTPRYLVIGTGKKITLECSQTMGHDKMYWYQQDPGMELHLIHYSYGVNSTEKGDLSSESTVSRIRTEHFPLTLESARPSHTSQYLCASSDRAGGWNEQFFGPGTRLTVL.

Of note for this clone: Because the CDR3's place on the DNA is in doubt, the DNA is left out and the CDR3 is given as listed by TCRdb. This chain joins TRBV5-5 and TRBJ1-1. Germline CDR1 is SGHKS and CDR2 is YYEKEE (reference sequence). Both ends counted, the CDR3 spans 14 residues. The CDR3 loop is CASSFLRQNTEAFF.

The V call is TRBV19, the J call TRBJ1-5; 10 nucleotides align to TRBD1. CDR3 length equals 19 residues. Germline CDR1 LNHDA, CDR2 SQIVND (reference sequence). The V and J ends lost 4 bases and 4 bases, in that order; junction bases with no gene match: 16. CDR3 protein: CASSTPGTGVTVGNQPQHF. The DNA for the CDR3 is TGTGCCAGTAGTACCCCCGGGACAGGGGTAACAGTGGGAAATCAGCCCCAGCATTTT.

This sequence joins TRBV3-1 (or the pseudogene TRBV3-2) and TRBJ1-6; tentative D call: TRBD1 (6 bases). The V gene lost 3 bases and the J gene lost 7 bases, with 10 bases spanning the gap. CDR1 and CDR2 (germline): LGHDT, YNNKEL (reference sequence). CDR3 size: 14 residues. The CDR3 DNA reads TGTGCCAGCAGCCATGGAACAGGGAATTCACCCCTCCACTTT. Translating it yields CASSHGTGNSPLHF.